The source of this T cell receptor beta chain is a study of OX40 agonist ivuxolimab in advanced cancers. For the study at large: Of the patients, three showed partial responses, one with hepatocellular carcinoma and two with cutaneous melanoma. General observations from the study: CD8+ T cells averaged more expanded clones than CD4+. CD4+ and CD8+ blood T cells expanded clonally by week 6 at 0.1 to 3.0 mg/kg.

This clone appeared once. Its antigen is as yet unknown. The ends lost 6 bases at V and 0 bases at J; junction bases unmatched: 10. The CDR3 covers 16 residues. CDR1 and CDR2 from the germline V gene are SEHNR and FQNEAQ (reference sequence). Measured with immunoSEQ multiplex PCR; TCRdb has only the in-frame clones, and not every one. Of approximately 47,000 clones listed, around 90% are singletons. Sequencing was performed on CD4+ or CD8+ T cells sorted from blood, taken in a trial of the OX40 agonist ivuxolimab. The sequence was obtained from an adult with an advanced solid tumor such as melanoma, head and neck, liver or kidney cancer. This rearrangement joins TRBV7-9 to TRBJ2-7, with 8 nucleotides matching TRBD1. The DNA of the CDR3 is TGTGCCAGCAGTCCCGCGCAGGGGGCTAGCTCCTACGAGCAGTACTTC. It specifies CASSPAQGASSYEQYF.